This TCR beta chain stems from a study of control samples from healthy donors and cancer patients. Assay: immunoSEQ multiplex PCR; the TCRdb copy retains only in-frame clones and omits some. The sample includes some 79,000 clones, roughly 90% seen only once; the top ten take under 4.5%. CDR1 and CDR2 from the germline V gene are MNHEY and SMNVEV (reference sequence). V lost 8 bases to trimming and J lost 9 bases, with 17 bases between them. This CDR3 comprises 13 residues. The J gene is TRBJ1-3, the V gene TRBV27, with D possibly TRBD1 on 5 matching bases. What was sequenced was blood. This clonotype originated in a woman aged 45-65 years in good health. CDR3 coding DNA: TGTGCCAGCCCCGAGGCCAGGGTCATCACCATATATTTT. This translates into CASPEARVITIYF.